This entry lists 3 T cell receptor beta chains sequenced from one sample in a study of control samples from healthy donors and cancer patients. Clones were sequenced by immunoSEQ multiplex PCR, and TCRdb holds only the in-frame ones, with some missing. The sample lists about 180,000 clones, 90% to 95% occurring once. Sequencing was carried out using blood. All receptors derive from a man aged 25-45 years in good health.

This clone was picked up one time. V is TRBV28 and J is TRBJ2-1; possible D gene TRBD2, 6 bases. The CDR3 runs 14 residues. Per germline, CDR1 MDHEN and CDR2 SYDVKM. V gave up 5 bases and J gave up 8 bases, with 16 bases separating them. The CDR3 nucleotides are TGTGCCAGCAGTCTCGGGACTCTCAACCATGAGCAGTTCTTC. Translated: CASSLGTLNHEQFF.

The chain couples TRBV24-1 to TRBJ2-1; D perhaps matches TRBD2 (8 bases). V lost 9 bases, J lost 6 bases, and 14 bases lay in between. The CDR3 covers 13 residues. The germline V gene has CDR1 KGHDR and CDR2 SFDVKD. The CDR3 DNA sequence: TGTGCCACCCGGGAGGGGGCTGGCAATGAGCAGTTCTTC. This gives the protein CATREGAGNEQFF.

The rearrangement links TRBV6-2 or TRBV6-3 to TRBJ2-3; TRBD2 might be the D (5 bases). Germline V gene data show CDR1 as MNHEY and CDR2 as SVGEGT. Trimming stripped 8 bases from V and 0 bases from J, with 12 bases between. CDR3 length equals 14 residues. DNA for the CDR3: TGTGCCAGCCGCCCCCCGGGGAGCACAGATACGCAGTATTTT. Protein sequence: CASRPPGSTDTQYF.